This TCR beta chain was obtained from a study of blood T cell repertoires in COVID-19. Data came from immunoSEQ multiplex PCR; TCRdb stores just in-frame clones and leaves some out. The data contain 350,000 to 400,000 clones, roughly 90% of them singletons. The trim removed 3 bases at V and 11 bases at J, leaving 13 bases unmatched. The CDR3 spans 15 residues. CDR1 and CDR2 from the germline V gene are KGHSH and LQKENI. J is TRBJ1-5 and V is TRBV18, with TRBD1 matching 7 bases. The sequence derives from a woman in her 30s with acute COVID-19. Material for sequencing was PBMCs or T cells enriched from blood (not recorded which). CDR3 loop: CASSPTGTVPVSQHF. The CDR3 region has the DNA TGTGCCAGCTCACCGACAGGGACTGTACCCGTGTCCCAGCATTTT.